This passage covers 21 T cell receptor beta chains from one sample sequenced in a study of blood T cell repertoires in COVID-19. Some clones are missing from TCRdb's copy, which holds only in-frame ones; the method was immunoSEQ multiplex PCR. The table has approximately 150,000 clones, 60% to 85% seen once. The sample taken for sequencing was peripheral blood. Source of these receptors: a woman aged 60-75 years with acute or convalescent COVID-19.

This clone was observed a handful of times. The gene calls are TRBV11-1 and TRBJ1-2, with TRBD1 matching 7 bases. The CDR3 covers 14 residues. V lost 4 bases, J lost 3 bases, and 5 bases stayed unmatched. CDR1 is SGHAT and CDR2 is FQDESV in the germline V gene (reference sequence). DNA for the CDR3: TGTGCCAGCAGCTCCACAGGGGCGGACTATGGCTACACCTTC. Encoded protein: CASSSTGADYGYTF.

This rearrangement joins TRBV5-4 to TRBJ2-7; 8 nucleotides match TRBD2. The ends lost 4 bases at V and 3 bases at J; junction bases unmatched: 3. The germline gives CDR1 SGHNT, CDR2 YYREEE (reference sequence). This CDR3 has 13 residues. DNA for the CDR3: TGTGCCAGCAGCAAAACTAGCGGCTACGAGCAGTACTTC. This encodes CASSKTSGYEQYF.

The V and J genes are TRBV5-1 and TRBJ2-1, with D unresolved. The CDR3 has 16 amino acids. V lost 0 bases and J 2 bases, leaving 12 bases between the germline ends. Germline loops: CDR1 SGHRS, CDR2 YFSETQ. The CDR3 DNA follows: TGCGCCAGCAGCTTGGGCGCCTCGTTTCCCTACAATGAGCAGTTCTTC. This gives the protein CASSLGASFPYNEQFF.

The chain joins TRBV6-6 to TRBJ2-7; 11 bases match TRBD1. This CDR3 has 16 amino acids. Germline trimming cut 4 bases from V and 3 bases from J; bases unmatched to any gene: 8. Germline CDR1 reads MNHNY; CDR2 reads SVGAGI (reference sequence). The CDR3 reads CASSSLPGQGVYEQYF. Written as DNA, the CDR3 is TGTGCCAGCAGTTCGTTACCGGGACAGGGGGTCTACGAGCAGTACTTC.

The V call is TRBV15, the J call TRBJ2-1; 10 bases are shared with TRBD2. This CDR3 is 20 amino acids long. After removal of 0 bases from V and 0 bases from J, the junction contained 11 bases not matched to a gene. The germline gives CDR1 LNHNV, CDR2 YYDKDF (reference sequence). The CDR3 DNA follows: TGTGCCACCAGCAGAGATCGGCTAGCGGGAGCACTAGGCTCCTACAATGAGCAGTTCTTC. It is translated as CATSRDRLAGALGSYNEQFF.

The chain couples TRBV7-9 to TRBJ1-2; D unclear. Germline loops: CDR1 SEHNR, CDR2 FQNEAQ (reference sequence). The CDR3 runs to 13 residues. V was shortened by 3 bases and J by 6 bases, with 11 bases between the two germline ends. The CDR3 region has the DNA TGTGCCAGCAGCTTGGGCACAGCGGATGGCTACACCTTC. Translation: CASSLGTADGYTF.

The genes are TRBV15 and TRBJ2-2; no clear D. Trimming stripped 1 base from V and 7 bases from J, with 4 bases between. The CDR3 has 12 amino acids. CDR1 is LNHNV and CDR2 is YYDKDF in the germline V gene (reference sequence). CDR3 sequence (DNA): TGTGCCACCAGCAGAGTAAACGGGGAGCTGTTTTTT. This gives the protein CATSRVNGELFF.

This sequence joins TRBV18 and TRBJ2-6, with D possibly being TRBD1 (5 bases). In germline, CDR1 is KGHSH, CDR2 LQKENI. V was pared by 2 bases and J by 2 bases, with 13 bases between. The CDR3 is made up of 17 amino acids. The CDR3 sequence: CASSPWAGQAGANVLTF. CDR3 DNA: TGTGCCAGCTCACCATGGGCAGGGCAAGCTGGGGCCAACGTCCTGACTTTC.

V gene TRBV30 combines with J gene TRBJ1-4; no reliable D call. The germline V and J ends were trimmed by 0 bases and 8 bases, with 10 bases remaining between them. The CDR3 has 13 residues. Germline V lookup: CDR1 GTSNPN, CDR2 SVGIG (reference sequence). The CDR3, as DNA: TGTGCCTGGAGTGTGGCGGAGGGAGAAAAACTGTTTTTT. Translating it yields CAWSVAEGEKLFF.

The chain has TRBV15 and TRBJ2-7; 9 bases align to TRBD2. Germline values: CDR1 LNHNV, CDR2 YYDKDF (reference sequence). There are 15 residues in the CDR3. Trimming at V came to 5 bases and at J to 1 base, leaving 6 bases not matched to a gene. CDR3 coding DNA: TGTGCCACCAGCCCTGGGCTAGCGGGGTCCTACGAGCAGTACTTC. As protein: CATSPGLAGSYEQYF.

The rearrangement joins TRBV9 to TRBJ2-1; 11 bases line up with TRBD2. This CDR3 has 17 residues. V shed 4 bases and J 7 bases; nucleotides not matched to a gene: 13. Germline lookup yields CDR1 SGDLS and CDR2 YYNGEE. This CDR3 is CASSSIPGLAARNEQFF. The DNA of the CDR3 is TGTGCCAGCAGCTCCATCCCGGGACTAGCGGCCAGAAATGAGCAGTTCTTC.

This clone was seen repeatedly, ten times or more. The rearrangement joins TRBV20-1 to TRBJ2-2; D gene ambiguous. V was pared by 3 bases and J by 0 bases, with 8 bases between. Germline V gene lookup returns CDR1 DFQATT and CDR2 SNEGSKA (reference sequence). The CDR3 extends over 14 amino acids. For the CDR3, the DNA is TGCAGTGCTAGTCGGTCCGCGAACACCGGGGAGCTGTTTTTT. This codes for CSASRSANTGELFF.

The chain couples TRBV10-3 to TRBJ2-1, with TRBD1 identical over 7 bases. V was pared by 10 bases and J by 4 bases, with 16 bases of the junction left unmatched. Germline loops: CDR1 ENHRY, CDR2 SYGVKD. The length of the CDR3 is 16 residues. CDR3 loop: CATRPRDRDPYNEQFF. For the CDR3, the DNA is TGTGCCACCCGTCCCCGTGACAGGGACCCTTACAATGAGCAGTTCTTC.

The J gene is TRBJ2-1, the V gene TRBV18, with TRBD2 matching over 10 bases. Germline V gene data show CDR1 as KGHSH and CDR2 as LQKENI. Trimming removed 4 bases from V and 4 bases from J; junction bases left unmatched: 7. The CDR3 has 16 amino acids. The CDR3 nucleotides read TGTGCCAGCTCACTGATTGGTAGCGGGAGGTACAATGAGCAGTTCTTC. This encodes CASSLIGSGRYNEQFF.

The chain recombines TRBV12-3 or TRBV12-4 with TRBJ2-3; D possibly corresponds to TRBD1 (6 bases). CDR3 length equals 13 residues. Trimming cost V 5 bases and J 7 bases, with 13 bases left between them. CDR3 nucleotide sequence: TGTGCCAGCAGTCCCTCAGGGGATTATACGCAGTATTTT. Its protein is CASSPSGDYTQYF.

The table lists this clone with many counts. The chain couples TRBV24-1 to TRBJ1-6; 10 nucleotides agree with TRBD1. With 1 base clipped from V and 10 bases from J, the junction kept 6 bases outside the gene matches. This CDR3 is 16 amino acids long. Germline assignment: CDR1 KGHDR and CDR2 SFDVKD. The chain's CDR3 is CATSDFLDRGESPLHF. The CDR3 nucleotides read TGTGCCACCAGTGATTTTTTGGACAGGGGGGAATCACCCCTCCACTTT.

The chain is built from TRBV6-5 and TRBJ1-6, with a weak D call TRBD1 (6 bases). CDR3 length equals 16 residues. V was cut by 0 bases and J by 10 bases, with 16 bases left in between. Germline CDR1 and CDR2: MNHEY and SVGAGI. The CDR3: CASSYSPFRDTSPLHF. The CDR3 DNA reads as TGTGCCAGCAGTTACTCACCCTTTCGGGACACCTCACCCCTCCACTTT.

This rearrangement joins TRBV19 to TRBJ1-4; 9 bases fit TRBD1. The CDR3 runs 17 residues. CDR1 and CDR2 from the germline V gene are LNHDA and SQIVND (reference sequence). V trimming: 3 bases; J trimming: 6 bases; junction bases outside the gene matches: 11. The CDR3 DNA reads TGTGCCAGTAGTATTCACCGAAACAGGGGGCGAGATGAAAAACTGTTTTTT. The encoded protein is CASSIHRNRGRDEKLFF.

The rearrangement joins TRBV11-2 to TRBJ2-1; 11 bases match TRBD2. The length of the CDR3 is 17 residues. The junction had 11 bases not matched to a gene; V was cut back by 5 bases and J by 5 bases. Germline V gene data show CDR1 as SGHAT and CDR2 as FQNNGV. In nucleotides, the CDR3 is TGTGCCAGCAGCCCCCGGCTACTAGCGGGAGCTGACAATGAGCAGTTCTTC. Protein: CASSPRLLAGADNEQFF.

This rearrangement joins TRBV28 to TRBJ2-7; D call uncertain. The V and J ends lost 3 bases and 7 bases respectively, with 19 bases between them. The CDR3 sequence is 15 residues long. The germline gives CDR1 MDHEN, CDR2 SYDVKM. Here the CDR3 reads CASSFWAGWHGEQYF. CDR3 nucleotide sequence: TGTGCCAGCAGTTTTTGGGCTGGATGGCATGGGGAGCAGTACTTC.

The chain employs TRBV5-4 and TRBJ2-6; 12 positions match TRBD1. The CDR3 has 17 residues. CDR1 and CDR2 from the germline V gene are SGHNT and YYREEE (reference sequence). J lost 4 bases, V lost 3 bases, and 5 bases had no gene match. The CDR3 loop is CASSYGTGGAGANVLTF. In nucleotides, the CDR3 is TGTGCCAGCAGCTATGGGACAGGGGGCGCCGGGGCCAACGTCCTGACTTTC.